What follows is one T cell receptor beta chain and its context. Antigen: not known. This sample's time point: week 35, safety follow-up. In the vaccine, a single dose held 300 ug of the mutant IDH1 20-mer peptide, along with topical imiquimod. J gave up 5 bases and V 1 base, and 10 bases lay outside the gene matches. Germline V CDR1 and CDR2: SGHAT, FQDESV (reference sequence). The CDR3 consists of 16 residues. This sample was taken from a study of a mutant IDH1 vaccine in newly diagnosed glioma. Study overall: Visits designated V12 and V13 were conducted at weeks 35 and 47, respectively.

The protocol was immunoSEQ multiplex PCR, while the TCRdb copy is restricted to in-frame clones and leaves out a portion. The sample lists about 32,000 clones; about four fifths were seen once. Study observations and caveats: Pseudoprogression seemingly bore no relation to changes in top peripheral T cell clonotypes.

This clonotype originated in a man aged 35 to 55 with glioma. Some clones in this sample may be carry-over from other donors' samples. Sample: PBMCs, taken from a glioma patient whose treatment included an IDH1 peptide vaccine. The rearrangement uses TRBV11-1 and TRBJ1-1; 7 bases align to TRBD1. Here the CDR3 reads CASSLGRGFIGTEAFF. For the CDR3, the DNA is TGTGCCAGCAGCTTAGGCAGGGGGTTTATCGGTACTGAAGCTTTCTTT.